Shown below are 5 T cell receptor beta chains from a single sample sequenced in a study of shared clonotypes between healthy human individuals. Naive CD8 cells, CD45RO-negative and positively selected for CCR7, excluded terminally differentiated effector memory CD45RA+ cells. Repertoires were generated with immunoSEQ multiplex PCR, while TCRdb's copy carries only in-frame clones and drops some. The sample includes hundreds of thousands of clones, roughly 98% seen only once; the top ten take around 0.3%. Sequencing was carried out using naive CD8+ T cells sorted from blood. The receptor source for this set is a man aged 30 to 45 in good health.

The chain has TRBV5-6 and TRBJ2-1; D possibly corresponds to TRBD2 (5 bases). Germline V gives CDR1 SGHDT, CDR2 YYEEEE. The CDR3 sequence is 16 residues long. The V and J ends lost 4 bases and 2 bases respectively, with 16 bases between them. CDR3 protein: CASSPPAAHTYNEQFF. DNA for the CDR3: TGTGCCAGCAGCCCCCCAGCGGCCCACACCTACAATGAGCAGTTCTTC.

The CDR3 loop reads CAWSIVAGVYEQYF. CDR3 coding DNA: TGTGCCTGGAGTATCGTAGCGGGAGTTTACGAGCAGTACTTC. This rearrangement joins TRBV30 to TRBJ2-7; 9 bases map to TRBD2. After removal of 2 bases from V and 4 bases from J, the junction contained 6 bases not matched to a gene. CDR1 GTSNPN and CDR2 SVGIG come from the germline V gene (reference sequence). The CDR3 is 14 residues long. Combining the CDR3 with reference TRBV30 and TRBJ2-7 gives the whole variable domain SQTIHQWPATLVQPVGSPLSLECTVEGTSNPNLYWYRQAAGRGLQLLFYSVGIGQISSEVPQNLSASRPQDRQFILSSKKLLLSDSGFYLCAWSIVAGVYEQYFGPGTRLTVT.

The CDR3 DNA sequence: TGTGCCAGCAGCTACCAAGCGGGGCCCCAGCATTTT. It codes for CASSYQAGPQHF. This sequence joins TRBV7-9 and TRBJ1-5, with no clear D. There are 12 residues in the CDR3. V was shortened by 4 bases and J by 9 bases, with 10 bases between the two germline ends. The germline CDR1 and CDR2 sequences are SEHNR and FQNEAQ (reference sequence).

CDR3 protein: CASSLALAGGGNEQFF. The CDR3 DNA is TGTGCCAGCAGCTTAGCCCTAGCGGGAGGGGGAAATGAGCAGTTCTTC. This sequence joins TRBV7-6 and TRBJ2-1; 12 bases are shared with TRBD2. CDR1 is SGHVS and CDR2 is FNYEAQ in the germline V gene. The CDR3 has 16 residues. V dropped 0 bases and J dropped 7; count of bases not matched to a gene: 4.

J is TRBJ2-3 and V is TRBV19; D gene unclear. Germline V CDR1 and CDR2: LNHDA, SQIVND (reference sequence). V was pared by 4 bases and J by 5 bases, with 16 bases between. The CDR3 sequence is 15 residues long. CDR3 coding DNA: TGTGCCAGTAGTACTAATCTGGGGTTTGTAGATACGCAGTATTTT. Its translation: CASSTNLGFVDTQYF.